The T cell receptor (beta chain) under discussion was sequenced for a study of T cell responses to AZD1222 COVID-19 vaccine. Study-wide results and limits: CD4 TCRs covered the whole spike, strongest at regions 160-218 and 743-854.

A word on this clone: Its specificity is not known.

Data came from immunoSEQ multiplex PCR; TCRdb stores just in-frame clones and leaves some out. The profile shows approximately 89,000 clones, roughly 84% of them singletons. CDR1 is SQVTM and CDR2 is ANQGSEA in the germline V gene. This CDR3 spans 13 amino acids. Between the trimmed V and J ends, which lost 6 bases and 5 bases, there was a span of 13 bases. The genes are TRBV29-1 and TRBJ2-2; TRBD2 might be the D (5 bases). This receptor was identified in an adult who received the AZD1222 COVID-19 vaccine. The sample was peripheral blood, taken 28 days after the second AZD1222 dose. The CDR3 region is CSVGEGGTGELFF. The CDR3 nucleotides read TGCAGCGTAGGAGAGGGTGGAACCGGGGAGCTGTTTTTT.